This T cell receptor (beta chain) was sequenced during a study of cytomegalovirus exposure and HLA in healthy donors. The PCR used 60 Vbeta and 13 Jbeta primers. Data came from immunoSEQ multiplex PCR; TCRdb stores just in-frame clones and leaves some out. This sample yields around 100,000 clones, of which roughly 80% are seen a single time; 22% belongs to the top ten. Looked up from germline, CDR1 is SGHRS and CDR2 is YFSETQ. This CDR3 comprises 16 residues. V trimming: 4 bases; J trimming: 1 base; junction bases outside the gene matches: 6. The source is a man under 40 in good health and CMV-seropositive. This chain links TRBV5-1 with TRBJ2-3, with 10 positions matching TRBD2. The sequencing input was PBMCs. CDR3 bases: TGCGCCAGCAGCCTTAGCGGGAGGTTGGGCACAGATACGCAGTATTTT. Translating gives CASSLSGRLGTDTQYF.